This T cell receptor beta chain was captured in a study of T cells in Graves' hyperthyroidism and ophthalmopathy (dated by TCRdb to the late 2010s). A note on the overall study: Peripheral blood samples were taken at initial diagnosis, before any treatment was given. In over five Graves' hyperthyroidism patients, the study also compared T-cell repertoires from thyroid tissue with T-cell repertoires from blood. After sampling, hyperthyroidism patients received methimazole starting at 30 mg daily, and ophthalmopathy patients received high-dose intravenous methylprednisolone. Whether ophthalmopathy could be predicted prospectively was tested in an independent validation cohort made up of approximately 19 hyperthyroidism patients plus 17 patients who later progressed to ophthalmopathy. To identify TCR V-J signatures that set the groups apart, the researchers used a discovery cohort of 90 to 100 patients, made up of about 44 with Graves' ophthalmopathy and about 60 with stable Graves' hyperthyroidism. For training and testing, the roughly 100 patients in the discovery cohort were randomly divided in a 7:3 ratio. According to the paper, TCR Vbeta CDR3 sequencing was carried out on roughly 130 peripheral blood samples, which came from under 50 ophthalmopathy, under 85 hyperthyroidism and roughly 17 progressor patients. Summary of the overall study and its limitations: Ophthalmopathy was separated from stable hyperthyroidism by a 13 V-J signature model, with over 85% sensitivity and about 84% specificity obtained in cross-validation and 80%/75% obtained in testing. No statistical method was used to fix the sample size in advance, and group allocation was not hidden from the investigators. Most expanded thyroid clonotypes (frequency above 0.001) were also detected in blood, a finding suggesting that blood repertoires may reflect thyroid immune responses. In validation, the model predicted progression to ophthalmopathy with roughly 66% sensitivity and 72% to 85% specificity, a median of 6.5 months before onset.

Points on this clonotype: Its antigen is still unknown. No much larger clone exists at a distance of one base, and base qualities are not known.

Amplification of TCR beta CDR3 regions was carried out from RNA transcripts. The TCR CDR3 was subjected to a first round of RT-PCR using the HTBI primer set and the Qiagen OneStep RT-PCR kit. The libraries were constructed in a second round of multiplex PCR and then size-selected and purified. Libraries were sequenced paired-end with 100 bp reads on an Illumina HiSeq2000. The original methods were these. SOAPnuke was used to process the raw data, removing reads that contained adapters or uncalled bases, had a mean Phred below 15, or lacked an exact match to the constant primer or identifier. High-quality paired reads were merged with COPE v1.2.5, and unique nucleotide sequences were defined as clonotypes. Clonotypes were aligned to IMGT TRBV, TRBD and TRBJ reference segments using MiTCR v1.1. The analysis was restricted to V-J combinations with a frequency above 0.0001, which together covered about 99% of the repertoires. A TCS score was defined as the ratio between F50 (clonal expansion) and ExV (chaos), using BLOSUM62-based TCRdist between CDR3 peptides within each V-J. Welch's t-statistics and random forest reduced just over 500 V-J features to about 13, which were used in a naive Bayes classifier (R e1071). TCRdb reworked the public reads: Q25 trimming with fastp, MiXCR clone assembly, productive beta chains retained. Every distinct CDR3 protein forms one entry, paired with its most common genes and DNA. These V and J calls are TCRdb output, not the study's own analysis. Within this sample are approximately 740,000 distinct CDR3 sequences, with approximately 14% of them counted one time only. The ten most abundant clones make up roughly a tenth of the sample.

Stable Graves' hyperthyroidism was defined as no progression to ophthalmopathy during 18 months of follow-up. The hyperthyroidism patients were between 18 and 65 years old and newly diagnosed, with a disease duration of less than 2 months. Any patient with an uncontrolled infection, another autoimmune disease, pregnancy or lactation was excluded. Clinical symptoms, serum thyroxine and TRAb, thyroid ultrasound, and orbital computed tomography formed the basis for the diagnoses. Ficoll-Paque density gradient centrifugation was used to isolate PBMCs from 8 to 10 ml of fresh peripheral blood. Total RNA was extracted using Trizol reagent, and RNA quality was assessed on an Agilent 2100 Bioanalyzer. CDR3 length: 18 amino acids, cysteine to phenylalanine. The kept DNA is CDR3 alone, 54 bases in frame from the first base. Germline trimming amounts to 1 base on V and 5 bases on J, with 10 as the count of junction bases outside the gene matches. According to the germline V gene, CDR1 reads SGHTA and CDR2 reads FQGNSA.

Sequencing used blood. This receptor was identified in a young woman with Graves' hyperthyroidism. The chain is assembled from TRBV7-2 and TRBJ2-5, and 13 junctional nucleotides match TRBD2. CDR3 loop: CASSLVGTSGTFGETQYF. The DNA sequence is as follows: TGTGCCAGCAGCTTAGTCGGGACTAGCGGGACGTTTGGGGAGACCCAGTACTTC.